This entry features one TCR beta chain sequence. The antigen is unknown. This sample is drawn from a study of siplizumab effects on memory and regulatory T cells. Study results and limitations: Alloreactive clones mapping to unstimulated subsets formed only a minor fraction. Proliferating siplizumab-culture Tregs lacked confirmation of suppressive function. Proliferating CD4+ or CD8+ clones, roughly 75-96% of them, lacked an assignable naive or memory phenotype.

Trimming took 6 bases from V and 5 from J; bases not matched to a gene: 9. The CDR3 spans 14 residues. Germline V gene sequence: CDR1 LNHDA, CDR2 SQIVND (reference sequence). Produced via immunoSEQ multiplex PCR; TCRdb's table is partial and in-frame only. Of 90,000 to 120,000 clones listed, around 92% are singletons. The chain uses TRBV19 and TRBJ2-7; 8 nucleotides match TRBD2. This TCR came from a human donor in good health. Some clones in this sample may be carry-over from other donors' samples. Sequencing input: CD4+ T cells sorted from blood. This CDR3 reads CASRQSGSGDEQYF. CDR3 DNA sequence: TGTGCCAGTAGACAGAGCGGGAGTGGCGACGAGCAGTACTTC.